The clone carrying this T cell receptor (beta chain) was seen only a few times. Its antigen is not known. The sample is drawn from a study of T-cell memory formation after mild COVID-19. Whole-study results and caveats: Memory sampled before infection contained some responding clones, suggesting cross-reactive memory joined.

V gave up 5 bases and J gave up 0 bases, with 9 bases separating them. This CDR3 is built from 14 residues. TCRdb re-derived calls from the 5' RACE reads in MiXCR, one entry per CDR3 protein. The sample records under 150,000 distinct CDR3 sequences, about 15% being singletons. This rearrangement joins TRBV12-3 or TRBV12-4 to TRBJ2-3; D might be TRBD2 (5 bases). The clonotype originates from an adult woman who had mild COVID-19 (a few samples of this study predate the infection). Cell type and time point are not known. The sequencing input was PBMCs or a T cell subset sorted from them (not recorded which). Written as DNA, the CDR3 is TGTGCCAGCAGTGCACTAGGTAGCACAGATACGCAGTATTTT. Its protein is CASSALGSTDTQYF.